Listed here are 29 T cell receptor beta chains from one sample, sequenced in a study of immune evolution from preneoplasia to lung adenocarcinoma. Sequencing used immunoSEQ multiplex PCR; TCRdb keeps in-frame clones, though not all of them. In the table there are approximately 7,600 clones, roughly 72% of which are singletons. Sequenced: FFPE lung adenocarcinoma in situ tissue. Every receptor here comes from a donor of 70 years or more with lung adenocarcinoma. Some clones in this sample may be carry-over from other donors' samples.

The chain joins TRBV30 to TRBJ1-1; D not resolved. The V and J ends lost 5 bases and 0 bases respectively, with 10 bases between them. The CDR3 spans 13 residues. Germline V gives CDR1 GTSNPN, CDR2 SVGIG (reference sequence). CDR3 DNA: TGTGCCTGGTTGGACCACATGAACACTGAAGCTTTCTTT. Its protein is CAWLDHMNTEAFF.

This sequence joins TRBV11-1 and TRBJ2-1; no clear D. This CDR3 has 16 residues. The V and J ends lost 4 bases and 0 bases respectively, with 13 bases between them. In germline, CDR1 is SGHAT, CDR2 FQDESV (reference sequence). In DNA, the CDR3 is TGTGCCAGCAGCTCCTCCCGCCAGGCCTCCTACAATGAGCAGTTCTTC. Protein product: CASSSSRQASYNEQFF.

The gene calls are TRBV10-3 and TRBJ2-7; possible D gene TRBD1, 6 bases. Germline assignment: CDR1 ENHRY and CDR2 SYGVKD. Trimming pared 6 bases from V and 6 bases from J, leaving 15 bases between. The CDR3 contains 13 residues. CDR3 DNA: TGTGCCATCAGCCCAAGTGGGGGCACCGAGCAGTACTTC. This translates into CAISPSGGTEQYF.

This chain uses TRBV7-8 with TRBJ1-5; D is undetermined. The germline V gene has CDR1 SGHVS and CDR2 FQNEAQ. Between the trimmed V and J ends, which lost 1 base and 2 bases, there was a span of 6 bases. The CDR3 has 14 amino acids. The CDR3 region has the DNA TGTGCCAGCAGCTTAGATCGGGGCAATCAGCCCCAGCATTTT. Its translation is CASSLDRGNQPQHF.

This chain connects TRBV7-2 to TRBJ2-1; possible D gene TRBD2, 7 bases. The CDR3 runs to 16 residues. Deletions cut 5 bases from V and 14 bases from J, with 28 bases between. CDR1 and CDR2 (germline): SGHTA, FQGNSA. The CDR3: CASSPKGGGNFGREFF. DNA for the CDR3: TGTGCCAGCAGCCCTAAGGGGGGGGGCAATTTCGGGCGGGAGTTCTTC.

V usage is TRBV4-1 and J usage is TRBJ1-6, with unresolved D. The CDR3 length is 14 residues. V was clipped by 3 bases and J by 5 bases, with 8 bases between them. The germline V gene encodes CDR1 MGHRA and CDR2 YSYEKL. In nucleotides, the CDR3 is TGCGCCAGCAGCCACGGACGGAATAATTCACCCCTCCACTTT. Translation: CASSHGRNNSPLHF.

The chain couples TRBV10-3 to TRBJ1-1; D is ambiguous. The CDR3 has 11 residues. V was pared by 1 base and J by 3 bases, with 0 bases between. Germline V gene data show CDR1 as ENHRY and CDR2 as SYGVKD. CDR3 sequence: CAISEYTEAFF. The DNA for the CDR3 is TGTGCCATCAGTGAGTACACTGAAGCTTTCTTT.

The chain uses TRBV27 and TRBJ1-3; D is unresolved. The CDR3 is 13 amino acids. The germline CDR1 and CDR2 sequences are MNHEY and SMNVEV (reference sequence). The germline V and J ends were trimmed by 8 bases and 0 bases, with 8 bases remaining between them. The CDR3 spells CASRSSSGNTIYF. CDR3 nucleotide sequence: TGTGCCAGCCGCTCCAGCTCTGGAAACACCATATATTTT.

The rearrangement uses TRBV19 and TRBJ1-2; perhaps TRBD1 as D (6 bases). CDR1 is LNHDA and CDR2 is SQIVND in the germline V gene (reference sequence). V shed 5 bases and J shed 3 bases, with 19 bases lying between them. The CDR3 is 16 amino acids. CDR3 sequence: CASSRARGGVDYGYTF. CDR3 DNA sequence: TGTGCCAGTAGTCGCGCGAGGGGGGGGGTTGACTATGGCTACACCTTC.

The chain joins TRBV7-9 to TRBJ1-4; TRBD1 might be the D (5 bases). Per germline, CDR1 SEHNR and CDR2 FQNEAQ (reference sequence). This CDR3 has 13 amino acids. V was trimmed by 5 bases and J by 8 bases, leaving 12 bases between them. The CDR3 bases are TGTGCCAGCAGCCCCCCCGGGGGAGAAAAACTGTTTTTT. It codes for CASSPPGGEKLFF.

The sample holds a few counts of this clone. J is TRBJ1-2 and V is TRBV10-3, with D possibly being TRBD1 (5 bases). The germline gives CDR1 ENHRY, CDR2 SYGVKD. The V and J ends lost 3 bases and 0 bases respectively, with 17 bases between them. The CDR3 has 17 amino acids. The CDR3 coding sequence is TGTGCCATCAGTGATGGGGACCTAGGGCTGGCTAACTATGGCTACACCTTC. Protein sequence: CAISDGDLGLANYGYTF.

This chain joins TRBV5-1 and TRBJ1-1; D is ambiguous. The length of the CDR3 is 14 residues. Trimming took 7 bases from V and 3 from J, leaving 16 bases between them. Looked up from germline, CDR1 is SGHRS and CDR2 is YFSETQ. CDR3 DNA: TGCGCCAGCCAGAAGGAAGACGGCTACACTGAAGCTTTCTTT. This encodes CASQKEDGYTEAFF. Filled out from reference TRBV5-1 and TRBJ1-1, the complete variable domain reads KAGVTQTPRYLIKTRGQQVTLSCSPISGHRSVSWYQQTPGQGLQFLFEYFSETQRNKGNFPGRFSGRQFSNSRSEMNVSTLELGDSALYLCASQKEDGYTEAFFGQGTRLTVV.

CDR3 sequence reads: CASSAGLADYEQYF. In DNA form, the CDR3 reads TGCGCCAGCAGCGCGGGACTAGCGGACTACGAGCAGTACTTC. The J gene is TRBJ2-7, the V gene TRBV5-1; 11 bases fit TRBD2. With 4 bases clipped from V and 3 bases from J, the junction kept 3 bases outside the gene matches. In germline, CDR1 is SGHRS, CDR2 YFSETQ. The CDR3 length is 14 residues.

V usage is TRBV28 and J usage is TRBJ2-1, with 8 bases lining up with TRBD2. Germline CDR1 and CDR2: MDHEN and SYDVKM. This CDR3 spans 15 amino acids. J lost 9 bases, V lost 4 bases, and 11 bases had no gene match. CDR3 coding DNA: TGTGCCAGCAGTTCGACCGGGGGGGCCCTCCCTGAGCAGTTCTTC. Translated: CASSSTGGALPEQFF.

CDR3: CASSQEGPGQRYTDTQYF. CDR3 coding DNA: TGCGCCAGCAGCCAAGAGGGACCGGGACAGCGATACACAGATACGCAGTATTTT. V is TRBV4-1 and J is TRBJ2-3; 7 bases are a match to TRBD1. This CDR3 region has 18 residues. With 0 bases clipped from V and 2 bases from J, the junction kept 11 bases outside the gene matches. The V gene's germline CDR1 is MGHRA and CDR2 YSYEKL.

The J gene is TRBJ1-2, the V gene TRBV7-2; D might be TRBD1 (5 bases). Per the germline V gene, CDR1 is SGHTA and CDR2 is FQGNSA. This CDR3 comprises 16 residues. V lost 5 bases and J 4 bases, leaving 20 bases between the germline ends. The CDR3: CASSQEGAGKVYGYTF. The DNA of the CDR3 is TGTGCCAGCAGCCAAGAAGGTGCAGGGAAGGTCTATGGCTACACCTTC.

A few counts support this clone. The rearrangement uses TRBV4-1 and TRBJ1-2, with D unresolved. V was cut by 1 base and J by 5 bases, with 11 bases left in between. Looked up from germline, CDR1 is MGHRA and CDR2 is YSYEKL. The CDR3 runs to 14 residues. CDR3 bases: TGCGCCAGCAGCCAAGTGGGGAGTGGTTATGGCTACACCTTC. It is translated as CASSQVGSGYGYTF.

Here the CDR3 reads CASRSTGTHGDEQFF. CDR3 sequence (DNA): TGTGCCAGCAGATCGACCGGGACCCACGGCGATGAGCAGTTCTTC. This rearrangement joins TRBV6-5 to TRBJ2-1; D is tentatively TRBD1 or TRBD2 (5 bases each). Trimming took off 6 bases at V and 8 bases at J, with 20 bases between the two ends. There are 15 residues in the CDR3. CDR1 is MNHEY and CDR2 is SVGAGI in the germline V gene.

The chain links TRBV18 to TRBJ1-1, with a tentative D call TRBD1 (5 bases). The length of the CDR3 is 13 residues. V lost 6 bases and J lost 3, with 11 bases in between. CDR1 KGHSH and CDR2 LQKENI come from the germline V gene. As DNA, the CDR3 is TGTGCCAGCTCCTCAGACAGTTACACTGAAGCTTTCTTT. Translation gives CASSSDSYTEAFF.

The chain couples TRBV5-1 to TRBJ1-1; D is ambiguous. Trimming shortened V by 4 bases and J by 10 bases, and 14 bases separated the two germline ends. CDR1 and CDR2 from the germline V gene are SGHRS and YFSETQ. The CDR3 spans 12 residues. As DNA, the CDR3 is TGCGCCAGCAGCCAAGGAGAAGGGAGAGCTTTCTTT. Translating gives CASSQGEGRAFF.

The chain uses TRBV6-1 and TRBJ1-1; D is undetermined. Germline CDR1 is MNHNS and CDR2 is SASEGT. Trimming cost V 7 bases and J 1 base, with 7 bases left between them. This CDR3 is built from 12 residues. The CDR3 DNA reads TGTGCCAGCACCGACTCGAACACTGAAGCTTTCTTT. This gives the protein CASTDSNTEAFF.

This chain links TRBV6-5 with TRBJ2-7; possibly TRBD1 or TRBD2 for D (5 bases each). CDR1 and CDR2 from the germline V gene are MNHEY and SVGAGI. The CDR3 has 15 residues. Trimming left V 0 bases short and J 3 bases short, with 12 bases between. In DNA, the CDR3 is TGTGCCAGCAGTTACTCCCCAGGGAGCAACTACGAGCAGTACTTC. Translation gives CASSYSPGSNYEQYF.

The chain couples TRBV6-5 to TRBJ2-1; no firm D call. CDR3 length equals 16 residues. Germline-derived CDR1 and CDR2 are MNHEY and SVGAGI. Trimming stripped 0 bases from V and 4 bases from J, with 13 bases between. The CDR3 region is CASSYSNSNGYNEQFF. In nucleotides, the CDR3 is TGTGCCAGCAGTTACTCGAACTCAAATGGATACAATGAGCAGTTCTTC.

This sequence joins TRBV20-1 and TRBJ2-7; D call uncertain. V shed 3 bases and J shed 5 bases, with 8 bases lying between them. The germline V gene encodes CDR1 DFQATT and CDR2 SNEGSKA (reference sequence). The CDR3 has 11 residues. CDR3 residues: CSASPLDEQYF. The CDR3 DNA reads as TGCAGTGCTAGTCCCCTCGACGAGCAGTACTTC.

Here the CDR3 reads CASSRNPNEKLFF. CDR3 nucleotide sequence: TGTGCCAGCAGCCGAAATCCAAATGAAAAACTGTTTTTT. The chain recombines TRBV5-6 with TRBJ1-4; D unclear. The CDR3 consists of 13 residues. CDR1 SGHDT and CDR2 YYEEEE come from the germline V gene. V shed 4 bases and J shed 5 bases, with 9 bases lying between them.

This clone was seen only a few times. This rearrangement joins TRBV7-2 to TRBJ2-4; weak D call: TRBD2 (5 bases). Trimming cost V 5 bases and J 7 bases, with 15 bases left between them. This CDR3 contains 14 residues. Germline V gene lookup returns CDR1 SGHTA and CDR2 FQGNSA. The CDR3 protein is CASSLGRAGNIQYF. CDR3 coding DNA: TGTGCCAGCAGCCTTGGAAGGGCGGGCAACATTCAGTACTTC.

The J gene is TRBJ2-1, the V gene TRBV10-3, with D perhaps TRBD2 (6 bases). The CDR3 is made up of 15 amino acids. The V gene lost 10 bases and the J gene lost 8 bases, with 24 bases spanning the gap. The germline V gene has CDR1 ENHRY and CDR2 SYGVKD. The CDR3 DNA reads TGTGCCACCTCCAGAGCGGGCCACATAGCGGATGAGCAGTTCTTC. It yields the protein CATSRAGHIADEQFF.

This rearrangement joins TRBV7-3 to TRBJ1-2, with D possibly matching TRBD1 (5 bases). Germline V gene lookup returns CDR1 SGHTA and CDR2 FQGTGA. V lost 5 bases to trimming and J lost 4 bases, with 11 bases between them. This CDR3 contains 13 residues. The CDR3 sequence is CASSPGGSYGYTF. DNA for the CDR3: TGTGCCAGCAGCCCGGGGGGTAGCTATGGCTACACCTTC.

The chain is built from TRBV5-1 and TRBJ2-1; D is perhaps TRBD2 (5 bases). From germline, CDR1 is SGHRS and CDR2 YFSETQ. Trimming removed 4 bases from V and 7 bases from J, with 12 bases in between. The CDR3 has 13 amino acids. The CDR3 sequence is CASSLSTGNEQFF. The CDR3 DNA reads as TGCGCCAGCAGCCTAAGTACGGGGAATGAGCAGTTCTTC.